These 7 T cell receptor beta chains were sequenced from one sample in a study of cytomegalovirus exposure and HLA in healthy donors. This PCR relied on a set of 60 Vbeta primers and 13 Jbeta primers. Repertoires were generated with immunoSEQ multiplex PCR, while TCRdb's copy carries only in-frame clones and drops some. There are hundreds of thousands of clones in the sample; roughly 85% occur only once, and around 1.8% lies in the top ten. Sample: PBMCs. The receptors were sampled from a man aged 18 to 29 in good health and CMV-seronegative.

The V and J genes are TRBV4-3 and TRBJ1-2, with D hard to call. The CDR3 has 15 amino acids. Trimming removed 0 bases at V and 4 bases at J, with 12 bases between. The germline V gene has CDR1 LGHNA and CDR2 YSLEER. DNA of the CDR3: TGCGCCAGCAGCCAAGAGGCTCGGGGTCTCTATGGCTACACCTTC. This encodes CASSQEARGLYGYTF.

Only a few counts were recorded for this clone. The rearrangement joins TRBV6-4 to TRBJ2-7; TRBD2 matches 9 bases. The V gene's germline CDR1 is MRHNA and CDR2 SNTAGT. V was pared by 3 bases and J by 5 bases, with 20 bases of the junction left unmatched. This CDR3 has 19 amino acids. CDR3 in DNA: TGTGCCAGCAGTGAGGCGGGAGGCCTAGCGGGGCGCCCTACCCACGAGCAGTACTTC. Protein product: CASSEAGGLAGRPTHEQYF.

The genes are TRBV11-1 and TRBJ2-7, with 8 positions matching TRBD1. V lost 1 base, J lost 5 bases, and 16 bases stayed unmatched. Per the germline V gene, CDR1 is SGHAT and CDR2 is FQDESV (reference sequence). This CDR3 region has 18 residues. The CDR3 spells CASSLEGWAGTGGDEQYF. CDR3 nucleotides: TGTGCCAGCAGCTTAGAAGGTTGGGCAGGGACAGGTGGAGACGAGCAGTACTTC. The whole variable domain, filled in from reference TRBV11-1 and TRBJ2-7, reads EAEVAQSPRYKITEKSQAVAFWCDPISGHATLYWYRQILGQGPELLVQFQDESVVDDSQLPKDRFSAERLKGVDSTLKIQPAELGDSAMYLCASSLEGWAGTGGDEQYFGPGTRLTVT.

The rearrangement links TRBV19 to TRBJ1-1, with 7 nucleotides matching TRBD1. The CDR3 length is 16 residues. V was pared by 4 bases and J by 1 base, with 9 bases of the junction left unmatched. Looked up from germline, CDR1 is LNHDA and CDR2 is SQIVND (reference sequence). The CDR3 loop reads CASSRRPGQKNTEAFF. Written as DNA, the CDR3 is TGTGCCAGTAGTAGACGACCGGGACAGAAGAACACTGAAGCTTTCTTT.

V usage is TRBV25-1 and J usage is TRBJ2-3; 7 positions match TRBD2. Unmatched junction bases numbered 8, after V lost 1 base and J lost 1 base. This CDR3 region has 17 residues. Germline V lookup: CDR1 MGHDK, CDR2 SYGVNS. CDR3 nucleotide sequence: TGTGCCAGCAGTGAATGGGGCGGGAGCGGGGGCACAGATACGCAGTATTTT. Translated, it gives CASSEWGGSGGTDTQYF.

The V gene is TRBV11-2, the J gene TRBJ1-5; possible D gene TRBD1, 6 bases. The CDR3 contains 15 residues. The germline CDR1 and CDR2 sequences are SGHAT and FQNNGV. The V end was cut by 4 bases, the J end by 7 bases, with 17 bases between. CDR3 nucleotide sequence: TGTGCCAGCAGCTCCGGTTCTGGGGGCTGGCAGCCCCAGCATTTT. Translation: CASSSGSGGWQPQHF.

The genes are TRBV10-3 and TRBJ2-5; 13 nucleotides align to TRBD2. Germline V gene sequence: CDR1 ENHRY, CDR2 SYGVKD. The CDR3 is made up of 16 amino acids. The J segment lost 4 bases and the V segment lost 6 bases, leaving 8 bases of the junction unmatched. The CDR3 DNA reads as TGTGCCATCAGCCCTGGACTAGCGGGAGACGGAGAGACCCAGTACTTC. It is translated as CAISPGLAGDGETQYF.